This T cell receptor beta chain was identified in a study of OX40 agonist ivuxolimab in advanced cancers. Study-wide background: Every 2 weeks, patients got intravenous ivuxolimab at one of six dose levels (0.01-10 mg/kg). Findings of the study overall: Low normalized T-cell clonal expansion also characterized some of the nonresponders.

The data were produced by immunoSEQ multiplex PCR, yet TCRdb's version contains in-frame clones alone and is incomplete. The sample contains roughly 76,000 clones, around 83% of which appear only once. The CDR3 runs 13 residues. Germline values: CDR1 MNHNS, CDR2 SASEGT. V was clipped by 8 bases and J by 7 bases, with 18 bases between them. Of note for this clone: What it recognizes is unknown.

The sample consisted of CD4+ or CD8+ T cells sorted from blood, taken in a trial of the OX40 agonist ivuxolimab. The chain carries TRBV6-1 and TRBJ2-7; D is possibly TRBD2 (5 bases). The receptor's source is an adult with an advanced solid tumor such as melanoma, head and neck, liver or kidney cancer. The CDR3 DNA reads TGTGCCAGCCTGACTCTGTTTCGGGAAGAGCAGTACTTC. The encoded protein is CASLTLFREEQYF.